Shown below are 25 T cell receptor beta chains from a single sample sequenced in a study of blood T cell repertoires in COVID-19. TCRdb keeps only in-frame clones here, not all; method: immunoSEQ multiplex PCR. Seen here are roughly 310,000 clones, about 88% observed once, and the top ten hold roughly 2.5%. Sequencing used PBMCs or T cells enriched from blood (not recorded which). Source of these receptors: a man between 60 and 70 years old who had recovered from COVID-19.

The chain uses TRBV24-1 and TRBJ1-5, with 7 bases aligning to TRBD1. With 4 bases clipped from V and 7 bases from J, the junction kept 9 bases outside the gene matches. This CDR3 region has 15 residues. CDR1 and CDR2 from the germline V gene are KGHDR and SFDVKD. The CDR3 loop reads CATSEATGAGQPQHF. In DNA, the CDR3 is TGTGCCACCAGTGAGGCCACAGGGGCTGGGCAGCCCCAGCATTTT.

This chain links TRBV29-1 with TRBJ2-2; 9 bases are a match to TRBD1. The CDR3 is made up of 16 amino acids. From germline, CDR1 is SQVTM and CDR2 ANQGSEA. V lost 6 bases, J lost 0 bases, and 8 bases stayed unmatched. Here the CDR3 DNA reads TGCAGCGTAGCACCGGGACAGGGAGCGAACACCGGGGAGCTGTTTTTT. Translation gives CSVAPGQGANTGELFF.

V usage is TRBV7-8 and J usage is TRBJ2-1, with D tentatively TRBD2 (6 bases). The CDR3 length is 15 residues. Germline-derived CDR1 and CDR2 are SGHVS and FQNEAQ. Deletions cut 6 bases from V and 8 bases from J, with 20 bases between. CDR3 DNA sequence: TGTGCCAGCAGGTCCTCCCGGGGCGGGGATTATGAGCAGTTCTTC. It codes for CASRSSRGGDYEQFF. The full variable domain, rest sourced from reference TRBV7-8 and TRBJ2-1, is GAGVSQSPRYKVAKRGQDVALRCDPISGHVSLFWYQQALGQGPEFLTYFQNEAQLDKSGLPSDRFFAERPEGSVSTLKIQRTQQEDSAVYLCASRSSRGGDYEQFFGPGTRLTVL.

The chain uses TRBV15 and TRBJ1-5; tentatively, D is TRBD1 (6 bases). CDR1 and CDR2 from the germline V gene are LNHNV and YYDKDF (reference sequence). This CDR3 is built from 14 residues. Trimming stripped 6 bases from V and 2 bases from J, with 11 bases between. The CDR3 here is CATRRTDGNQPQHF. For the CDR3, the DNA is TGTGCCACCAGAAGGACAGATGGCAATCAGCCCCAGCATTTT. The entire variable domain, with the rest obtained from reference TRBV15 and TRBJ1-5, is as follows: DAMVIQNPRYQVTQFGKPVTLSCSQTLNHNVMYWYQQKSSQAPKLLFHYYDKDFNNEADTPDNFQSRRPNTSFCFLDIRSPGLGDTAMYLCATRRTDGNQPQHFGDGTRLSIL.

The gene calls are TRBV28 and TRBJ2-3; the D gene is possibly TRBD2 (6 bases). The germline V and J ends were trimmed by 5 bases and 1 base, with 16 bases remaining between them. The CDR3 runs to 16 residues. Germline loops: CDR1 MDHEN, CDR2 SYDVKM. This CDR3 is CASSPRLVGGTDTQYF. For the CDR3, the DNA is TGTGCCAGCAGTCCCCGACTAGTTGGGGGCACAGATACGCAGTATTTT.

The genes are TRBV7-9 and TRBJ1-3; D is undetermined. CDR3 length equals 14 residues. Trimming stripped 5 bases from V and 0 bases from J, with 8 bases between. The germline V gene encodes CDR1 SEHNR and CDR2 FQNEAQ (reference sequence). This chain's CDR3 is CASSPGVSGNTIYF. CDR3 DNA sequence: TGTGCCAGCAGCCCCGGAGTCTCTGGAAACACCATATATTTT.

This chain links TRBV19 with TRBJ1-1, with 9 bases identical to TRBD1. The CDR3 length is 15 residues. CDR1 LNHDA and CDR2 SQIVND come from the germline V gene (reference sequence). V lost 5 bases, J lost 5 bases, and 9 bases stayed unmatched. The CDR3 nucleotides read TGTGCCAGTAGTTCCCGTGGGACAGGGAAGACTGAAGCTTTCTTT. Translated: CASSSRGTGKTEAFF. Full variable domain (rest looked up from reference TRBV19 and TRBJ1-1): DGGITQSPKYLFRKEGQNVTLSCEQNLNHDAMYWYRQDPGQGLRLIYYSQIVNDFQKGDIAEGYSVSREKKESFPLTVTSAQKNPTAFYLCASSSRGTGKTEAFFGQGTRLTVV.

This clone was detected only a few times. CDR3 nucleotides: TGTGCCAGCAGTTACTCAACAGCGGGCGGCTACACCTTC. This translates into CASSYSTAGGYTF. This sequence joins TRBV6-2 or TRBV6-3 and TRBJ1-2, with D uncertain. Trimming took off 0 bases at V and 8 bases at J, with 10 bases between the two ends. CDR3 size: 13 residues. CDR1 MNHEY and CDR2 SVGEGT come from the germline V gene.

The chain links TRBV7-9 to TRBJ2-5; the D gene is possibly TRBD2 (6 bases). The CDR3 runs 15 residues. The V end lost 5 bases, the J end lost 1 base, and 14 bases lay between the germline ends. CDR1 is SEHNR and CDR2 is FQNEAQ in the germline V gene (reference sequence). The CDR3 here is CASSPLGGTQETQYF. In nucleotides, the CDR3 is TGTGCCAGCAGCCCCCTCGGGGGAACCCAAGAGACCCAGTACTTC.

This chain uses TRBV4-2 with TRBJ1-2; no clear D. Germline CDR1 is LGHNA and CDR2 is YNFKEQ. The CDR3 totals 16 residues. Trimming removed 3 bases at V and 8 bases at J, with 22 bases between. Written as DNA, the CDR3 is TGTGCCAGCAGCCAGTCCCCTACCGGGAAACTACAGGGCTACACCTTC. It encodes CASSQSPTGKLQGYTF.

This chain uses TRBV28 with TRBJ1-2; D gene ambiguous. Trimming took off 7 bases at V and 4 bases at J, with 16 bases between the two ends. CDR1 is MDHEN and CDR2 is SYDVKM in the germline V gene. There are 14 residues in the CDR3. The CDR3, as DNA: TGTGCCAGCACAATAGGATCAGCGACCTATGGCTACACCTTC. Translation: CASTIGSATYGYTF.

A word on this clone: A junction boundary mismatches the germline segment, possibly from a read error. This chain's CDR3 is CASSEPDIPRGDYYEQGSF. CDR3 coding DNA: TGTGCCAGCAGTGAGCCGGACATACCCCGAGGGGACTACTACGAGCAGGGCTCCTTC. The chain joins TRBV6-1 to TRBJ2-7; 7 bases match TRBD2. Germline assignment: CDR1 MNHNS and CDR2 SASEGT. The CDR3 is 19 residues long.

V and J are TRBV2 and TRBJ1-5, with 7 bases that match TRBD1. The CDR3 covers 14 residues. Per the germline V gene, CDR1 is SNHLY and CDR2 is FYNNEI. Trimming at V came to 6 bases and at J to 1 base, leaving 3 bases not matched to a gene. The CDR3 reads CASRTGYSNQPQHF. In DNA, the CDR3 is TGTGCCAGCAGGACAGGGTACAGCAATCAGCCCCAGCATTTT. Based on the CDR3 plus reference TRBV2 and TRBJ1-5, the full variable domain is EPEVTQTPSHQVTQMGQEVILRCVPISNHLYFYWYRQILGQKVEFLVSFYNNEISEKSEIFDDQFSVERPDGSNFTLKIRSTKLEDSAMYFCASRTGYSNQPQHFGDGTRLSIL.

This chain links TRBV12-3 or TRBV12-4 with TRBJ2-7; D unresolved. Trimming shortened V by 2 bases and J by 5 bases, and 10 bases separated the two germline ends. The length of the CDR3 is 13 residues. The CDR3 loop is CASSLRWSDEQYF. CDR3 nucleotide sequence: TGTGCCAGCAGTTTAAGGTGGAGCGACGAGCAGTACTTC.

CDR3 coding DNA: TGTGCCAGCAGCGTAGCTCAAGTACCTAGCGGGAATGAGCAGTTCTTC. This codes for CASSVAQVPSGNEQFF. The chain recombines TRBV9 with TRBJ2-1, with TRBD2 matching 8 bases. The CDR3 loop spans 16 amino acids. The V gene end was trimmed by 0 bases and the J gene end by 7 bases; junction bases not matched to a gene: 9. CDR1 is SGDLS, CDR2 YYNGEE, per germline.

CDR3 sequence (DNA): TGTGCCAGCAGAGGGACAGGGCCGCATTCACCCCTCCACTTT. It yields the protein CASRGTGPHSPLHF. The V and J genes are TRBV6-5 and TRBJ1-6; 9 nucleotides agree with TRBD1. This CDR3 spans 14 amino acids. Germline-derived CDR1 and CDR2 are MNHEY and SVGAGI. The junction had 5 bases not matched to a gene; V was cut back by 6 bases and J by 8 bases.

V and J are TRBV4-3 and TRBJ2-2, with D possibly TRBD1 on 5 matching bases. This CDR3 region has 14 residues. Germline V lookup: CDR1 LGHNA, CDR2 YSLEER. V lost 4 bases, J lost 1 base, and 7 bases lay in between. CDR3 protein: CASSRDRNTGELFF. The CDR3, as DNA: TGCGCCAGCAGCCGTGACAGGAACACCGGGGAGCTGTTTTTT.

The CDR3 region has the DNA TGTGCCAGCAGTCAGGGACAGGTCCAAGAGACCCAGTACTTC. It is translated as CASSQGQVQETQYF. V usage is TRBV6-5 and J usage is TRBJ2-5; 8 bases map to TRBD1. CDR1 MNHEY and CDR2 SVGAGI come from the germline V gene. V gave up 5 bases and J gave up 1 base; unmatched junction bases: 3. This CDR3 comprises 14 residues.

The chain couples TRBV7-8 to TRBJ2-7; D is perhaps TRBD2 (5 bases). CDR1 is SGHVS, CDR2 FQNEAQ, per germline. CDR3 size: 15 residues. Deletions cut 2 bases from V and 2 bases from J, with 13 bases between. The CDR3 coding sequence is TGTGCCAGCAGCTTATATTCGACGGAGGCCTACGAGCAGTACTTC. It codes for CASSLYSTEAYEQYF.

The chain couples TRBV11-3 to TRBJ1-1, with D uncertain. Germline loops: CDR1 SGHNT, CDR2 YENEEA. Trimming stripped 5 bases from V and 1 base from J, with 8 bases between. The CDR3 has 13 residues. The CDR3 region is CASSRTRNTEAFF. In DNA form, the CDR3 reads TGTGCCAGCAGCCGTACGCGGAACACTGAAGCTTTCTTT.

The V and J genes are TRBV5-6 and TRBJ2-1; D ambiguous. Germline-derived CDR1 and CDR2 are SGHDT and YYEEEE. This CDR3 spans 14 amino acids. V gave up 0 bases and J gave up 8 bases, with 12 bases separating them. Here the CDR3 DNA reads TGTGCCAGCAGCTTGGTAAGCCGCGGCCATGAGCAGTTCTTC. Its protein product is CASSLVSRGHEQFF.

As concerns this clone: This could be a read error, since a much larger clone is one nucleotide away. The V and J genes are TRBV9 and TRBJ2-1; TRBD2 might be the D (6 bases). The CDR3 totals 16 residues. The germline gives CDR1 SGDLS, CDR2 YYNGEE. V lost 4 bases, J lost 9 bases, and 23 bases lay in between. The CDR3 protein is CASSWRDGLSSGEQFF. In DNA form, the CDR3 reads TGTGCCAGCAGCTGGAGGGATGGACTATCATCGGGTGAGCAGTTCTTC. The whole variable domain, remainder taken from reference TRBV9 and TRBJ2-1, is DSGVTQTPKHLITATGQRVTLRCSPRSGDLSVYWYQQSLDQGLQFLIQYYNGEERAKGNILERFSAQQFPDLHSELNLSSLELGDSALYFCASSWRDGLSSGEQFFGPGTRLTVL.

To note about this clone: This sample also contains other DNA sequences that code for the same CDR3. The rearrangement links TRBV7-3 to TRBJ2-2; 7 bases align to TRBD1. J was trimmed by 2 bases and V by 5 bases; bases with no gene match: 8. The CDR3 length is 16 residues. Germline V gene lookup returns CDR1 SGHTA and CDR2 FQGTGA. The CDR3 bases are TGTGCCAGCAGCCCAGAGGGACAGATCAACACCGGGGAGCTGTTTTTT. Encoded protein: CASSPEGQINTGELFF.

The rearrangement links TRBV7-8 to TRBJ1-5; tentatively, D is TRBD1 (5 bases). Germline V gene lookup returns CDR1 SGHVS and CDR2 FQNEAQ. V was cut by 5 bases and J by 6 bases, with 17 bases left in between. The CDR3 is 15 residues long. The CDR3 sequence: CASSLEEGLVQPQHF. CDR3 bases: TGTGCCAGCAGCCTCGAGGAGGGGCTGGTTCAGCCCCAGCATTTT.

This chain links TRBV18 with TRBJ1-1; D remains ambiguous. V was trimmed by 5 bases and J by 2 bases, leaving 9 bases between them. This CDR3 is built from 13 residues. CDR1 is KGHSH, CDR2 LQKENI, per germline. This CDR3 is CASSLGSNTEAFF. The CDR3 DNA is TGTGCCAGCTCATTAGGGAGTAACACTGAAGCTTTCTTT.